The entry that follows covers one T cell receptor (beta chain) sequence. Its antigen is unidentified. The data originate from a study of cytomegalovirus exposure and HLA in healthy donors. In the study overall: A prior study identified 110 million or so unique TCR beta sequences from 190 million or so T cells.

PCR primers comprised 60 Vbeta and 13 Jbeta primers. Assay used: immunoSEQ multiplex PCR; TCRdb lists only in-frame clones, some missing. The sample records around 150,000 clones, around a tenth being singletons. The CDR3 has 14 amino acids. The germline V gene encodes CDR1 SGHRS and CDR2 YFSETQ. V lost 7 bases to trimming and J lost 4 bases; unmatched junction nucleotides: 3. Study observations and caveats: Earlier findings revealed that most TCR beta V segments proved productive either about 87% or about 30% of the time. Later analysis suggested links between common viral pathogens and several top significant clusters.

V usage is TRBV5-1 and J usage is TRBJ2-5, with 14 bases lining up with TRBD2. The TCR sequence derives from a male donor in good health and CMV-seronegative. Source material: PBMCs. CDR3 nucleotide sequence: TGCGCCAGCGGACTAGCGGGAGGCGGAGAGACCCAGTACTTC. This codes for CASGLAGGGETQYF.